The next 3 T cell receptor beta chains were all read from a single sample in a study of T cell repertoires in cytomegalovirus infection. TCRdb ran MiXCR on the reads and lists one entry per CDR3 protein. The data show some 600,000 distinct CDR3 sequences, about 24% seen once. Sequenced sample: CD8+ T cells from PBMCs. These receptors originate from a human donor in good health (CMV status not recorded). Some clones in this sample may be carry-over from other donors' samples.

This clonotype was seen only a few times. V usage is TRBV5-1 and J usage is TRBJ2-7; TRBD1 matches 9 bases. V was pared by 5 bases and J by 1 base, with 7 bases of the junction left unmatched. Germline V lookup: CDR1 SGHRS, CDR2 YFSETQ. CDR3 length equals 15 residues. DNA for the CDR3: TGCGCCAGCAGTCCCGGGACAGGGTATTCCTACGAGCAGTACTTC. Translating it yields CASSPGTGYSYEQYF.

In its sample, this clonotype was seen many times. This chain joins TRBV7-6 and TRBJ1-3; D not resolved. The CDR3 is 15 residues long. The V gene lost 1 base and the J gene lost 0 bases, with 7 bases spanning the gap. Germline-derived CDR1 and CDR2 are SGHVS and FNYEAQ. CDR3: CASSLGASSGNTIYF. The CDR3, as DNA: TGTGCCAGCAGCTTAGGGGCCTCCTCTGGAAACACCATATATTTT.

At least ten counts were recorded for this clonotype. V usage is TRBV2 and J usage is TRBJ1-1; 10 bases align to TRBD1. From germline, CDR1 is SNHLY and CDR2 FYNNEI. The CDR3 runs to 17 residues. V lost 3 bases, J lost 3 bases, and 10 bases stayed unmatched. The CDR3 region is CASSDSETGGMDTEAFF. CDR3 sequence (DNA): TGTGCCAGCAGTGACTCCGAGACAGGGGGCATGGACACTGAAGCTTTCTTT. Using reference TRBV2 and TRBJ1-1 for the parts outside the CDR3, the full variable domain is EPEVTQTPSHQVTQMGQEVILRCVPISNHLYFYWYRQILGQKVEFLVSFYNNEISEKSEIFDDQFSVERPDGSNFTLKIRSTKLEDSAMYFCASSDSETGGMDTEAFFGQGTRLTVV.